The 27 T cell receptor beta chains given below trace back to one sample, sequenced in a study of shared clonotypes between healthy human individuals. Sequencing used immunoSEQ multiplex PCR; TCRdb keeps in-frame clones, though not all of them. The sample lists about 360,000 clones, less than 85% seen once, with more than 9% in the top ten. Sequencing used memory CD4+ T cells sorted from blood. Subset described: CD45RA-negative fraction. The receptors were gathered from a man between 25 and 39 years old in good health.

This clone has just a few counts. Other DNA sequences within the sample encode an identical CDR3. The chain recombines TRBV2 with TRBJ1-5; no definite D call. The CDR3 sequence is 13 residues long. V was clipped by 2 bases and J by 0 bases, with 2 bases between them. Germline lookup yields CDR1 SNHLY and CDR2 FYNNEI. The CDR3 reads CASSENSNQPQHF. For the CDR3, the DNA is TGTGCCAGCAGTGAAAATAGCAATCAGCCCCAGCATTTT.

The rearrangement joins TRBV5-1 to TRBJ2-1; D perhaps matches TRBD2 (6 bases). With 4 bases removed from V and 10 bases from J, the gap between germline ends came to 15 bases. Germline CDR1 SGHRS, CDR2 YFSETQ. This CDR3 region has 13 residues. CDR3 nucleotide sequence: TGCGCCAGCAGCCCGGAACTAGCCCACGAGCAGTTCTTC. Protein: CASSPELAHEQFF. Full variable domain (missing parts from reference TRBV5-1 and TRBJ2-1): KAGVTQTPRYLIKTRGQQVTLSCSPISGHRSVSWYQQTPGQGLQFLFEYFSETQRNKGNFPGRFSGRQFSNSRSEMNVSTLELGDSALYLCASSPELAHEQFFGPGTRLTVL.

The DNA of the CDR3 is TGTGCCAGCAGTTCGGGACAGGGTTTTAGAGATACGCAGTATTTT. This sequence encodes CASSSGQGFRDTQYF. This chain connects TRBV28 to TRBJ2-3; TRBD1 matches 9 bases. Germline values: CDR1 MDHEN, CDR2 SYDVKM. The J segment lost 5 bases and the V segment lost 4 bases, leaving 7 bases of the junction unmatched. The CDR3 is 15 amino acids.

The gene calls are TRBV4-3 and TRBJ1-2; possibly TRBD1 for D (6 bases). CDR1 LGHNA and CDR2 YSLEER come from the germline V gene. This CDR3 spans 15 amino acids. V dropped 1 base and J dropped 3 bases, with 12 bases sitting between them. The CDR3 DNA reads TGCGCCAGCAGCCAAGCCACAGGGATCCACTATGGCTACACCTTC. Translation gives CASSQATGIHYGYTF.

This chain joins TRBV5-1 and TRBJ2-3; D is unclear. V shed 0 bases and J shed 4 bases, with 18 bases lying between them. Germline CDR1 reads SGHRS; CDR2 reads YFSETQ. The CDR3 runs 17 residues. The CDR3 DNA reads TGCGCCAGCAGCTTGGCCCCCCAGCCGACCAGCGCAGATACGCAGTATTTT. It specifies CASSLAPQPTSADTQYF. Filled out from reference TRBV5-1 and TRBJ2-3, the complete variable domain reads KAGVTQTPRYLIKTRGQQVTLSCSPISGHRSVSWYQQTPGQGLQFLFEYFSETQRNKGNFPGRFSGRQFSNSRSEMNVSTLELGDSALYLCASSLAPQPTSADTQYFGPGTRLTVL.

This sequence joins TRBV5-1 and TRBJ1-5; 7 bases fit TRBD1. This CDR3 is built from 13 residues. Per germline, CDR1 SGHRS and CDR2 YFSETQ. V was clipped by 4 bases and J by 5 bases; unmatched bases: 3. CDR3 bases: TGCGCCAGCAGCCGAGGGACAGATCAGCCCCAGCATTTT. Its protein is CASSRGTDQPQHF. Looking up the rest from reference TRBV5-1 and TRBJ1-5 gives the full variable domain: KAGVTQTPRYLIKTRGQQVTLSCSPISGHRSVSWYQQTPGQGLQFLFEYFSETQRNKGNFPGRFSGRQFSNSRSEMNVSTLELGDSALYLCASSRGTDQPQHFGDGTRLSIL.

The chain combines TRBV7-9 with TRBJ1-2, with TRBD1 identical over 10 bases. Trimming took 1 base from V and 7 from J; bases not matched to a gene: 0. The germline gives CDR1 SEHNR, CDR2 FQNEAQ (reference sequence). This CDR3 has 13 amino acids. The CDR3 region has the DNA TGTGCCAGCAGCTTAGGGGACAGGGGTGGCTACACCTTC. Amino acids: CASSLGDRGGYTF.

This chain uses TRBV13 with TRBJ2-1, with 12 nucleotides matching TRBD2. CDR1 is PRHDT, CDR2 FYEKMQ, per germline (reference sequence). V dropped 4 bases and J dropped 10; count of bases not matched to a gene: 11. The CDR3 is made up of 16 amino acids. CDR3 DNA: TGTGCCAGCAGCTCCGCTAGCGGGAGGGCCATGGGAGAGCAGTTCTTC. The encoded protein is CASSSASGRAMGEQFF.

V gene TRBV10-2 combines with J gene TRBJ2-7, with 11 nucleotides matching TRBD2. The germline V gene encodes CDR1 WSHSY and CDR2 SAAADI. J lost 7 bases, V lost 9 bases, and 11 bases had no gene match. This CDR3 is 14 amino acids long. For the CDR3, the DNA is TGCGCCAGTGGACCCCTAGCGGGAGGTCCTGAGCAGTACTTC. Protein product: CASGPLAGGPEQYF.

The chain links TRBV6-1 to TRBJ1-1; D is uncertain. The germline V gene has CDR1 MNHNS and CDR2 SASEGT. V was clipped by 11 bases and J by 4 bases, with 5 bases between them. The CDR3 loop spans 9 amino acids. CDR3 residues: CAVATEAFF. The CDR3 coding sequence is TGTGCCGTGGCCACTGAAGCTTTCTTT.

In nucleotides, the CDR3 is TGTGCCAGTAGCACGATGGGGGAAAAACTGTTTTTT. It specifies CASSTMGEKLFF. J is TRBJ1-4 and V is TRBV19; D gene uncertain. Looked up from germline, CDR1 is LNHDA and CDR2 is SQIVND (reference sequence). The CDR3 sequence is 12 residues long. V lost 6 bases, J lost 8 bases, and 10 bases lay in between.

This clone was recorded once. The V gene is TRBV18, the J gene TRBJ2-7, with TRBD1 as a possible D gene (5 bases). From germline, CDR1 is KGHSH and CDR2 LQKENI. This CDR3 region has 14 residues. The V end was cut by 3 bases, the J end by 7 bases, with 16 bases between. The CDR3 is CASSPPQASREQYF. As DNA, the CDR3 is TGTGCCAGCTCACCCCCACAGGCTTCACGGGAGCAGTACTTC.

This clone was counted only a few times. The J gene is TRBJ2-7, the V gene TRBV29-1; TRBD2 aligns across 13 bases. CDR3 length equals 15 residues. Germline-derived CDR1 and CDR2 are SQVTM and ANQGSEA. V dropped 5 bases and J dropped 6; count of bases not matched to a gene: 10. CDR3: CSVLRTSGSRGEQYF. The CDR3 DNA follows: TGCAGCGTTCTCAGGACTAGCGGGAGTAGGGGCGAGCAGTACTTC.

The table lists this clone with a few counts. V and J are TRBV7-9 and TRBJ2-2, with D perhaps TRBD1 or TRBD2 (5 bases each). Deletions cut 2 bases from V and 6 bases from J, with 16 bases between. This CDR3 spans 16 amino acids. Germline V lookup: CDR1 SEHNR, CDR2 FQNEAQ (reference sequence). The CDR3 here is CASSLRLRGRAGELFF. In DNA form, the CDR3 reads TGTGCCAGCAGCTTAAGATTGAGGGGAAGGGCCGGGGAGCTGTTTTTT.

This clone was seen more than once but under ten times. A far larger clone is one nucleotide away, so this likely arose from a read error. The sample has other DNA sequences that encode this CDR3 too. The chain has TRBV14 and TRBJ2-1, with 15 bases fitting TRBD2. This CDR3 is 20 amino acids long. The germline V gene has CDR1 SGHDN and CDR2 FVKESK. The CDR3 sequence is CASSQDIRTSGRARSNEQFF. CDR3 nucleotide sequence: TGTGCCAGCAGTCAAGATATCAGGACTAGCGGGAGGGCCAGATCGAATGAGCAGTTCTTC.

The chain links TRBV5-1 to TRBJ1-1; D gene unclear. Looked up from germline, CDR1 is SGHRS and CDR2 is YFSETQ. V was cut by 1 base and J by 1 base, with 14 bases left in between. The CDR3 spans 16 residues. The CDR3 is CASSLFLLGKNTEAFF. In DNA, the CDR3 is TGCGCCAGCAGCTTGTTTCTTCTGGGCAAGAACACTGAAGCTTTCTTT.

This sequence joins TRBV19 and TRBJ1-5; 7 bases align to TRBD1. Trimming took 5 bases from V and 4 from J; bases not matched to a gene: 11. CDR1 is LNHDA, CDR2 SQIVND, per germline (reference sequence). There are 16 residues in the CDR3. The CDR3 spells CASSPLTGFGNQPQHF. The CDR3 DNA follows: TGTGCCAGTAGTCCACTGACAGGGTTCGGGAATCAGCCCCAGCATTTT.

The V call is TRBV7-6, the J call TRBJ2-1; D unclear. The germline V and J ends were trimmed by 2 bases and 10 bases, with 9 bases remaining between them. From germline, CDR1 is SGHVS and CDR2 FNYEAQ. This CDR3 region has 12 residues. CDR3 region: CASSLWRGEQFF. Written as DNA, the CDR3 is TGTGCCAGCAGCTTATGGCGTGGAGAGCAGTTCTTC.

V is TRBV6-6 and J is TRBJ2-3; 9 positions agree with TRBD1. The CDR3 totals 13 residues. Trimming at V came to 8 bases and at J to 3 bases, leaving 3 bases not matched to a gene. Germline CDR1 reads MNHNY; CDR2 reads SVGAGI (reference sequence). CDR3 sequence (DNA): TGTGCCAGCGGACAGGGGTTTACAGATACGCAGTATTTT. This codes for CASGQGFTDTQYF.

This clone came up a few times. The chain couples TRBV28 to TRBJ2-1, with D possibly matching TRBD1 (6 bases). CDR3 length: 15 amino acids. Trimming cost V 6 bases and J 11 bases, with 23 bases left between them. Germline values: CDR1 MDHEN, CDR2 SYDVKM. The CDR3 DNA is TGTGCCAGCAGCATAGGACAGTCAGGCTCAATGAAGCAGTTCTTC. Translation: CASSIGQSGSMKQFF. The complete variable domain, with remaining parts taken from reference TRBV28 and TRBJ2-1, reads DVKVTQSSRYLVKRTGEKVFLECVQDMDHENMFWYRQDPGLGLRLIYFSYDVKMKEKGDIPEGYSVSREKKERFSLILESASTNQTSMYLCASSIGQSGSMKQFFGPGTRLTVL.

Ten or more counts support this clone. The gene calls are TRBV5-4 and TRBJ2-2, with 9 bases fitting TRBD1. After removal of 1 base from V and 4 bases from J, the junction contained 8 bases not matched to a gene. CDR3 length equals 17 residues. CDR1 and CDR2 (germline): SGHNT, YYREEE (reference sequence). The CDR3 coding sequence is TGTGCCAGCAGCTTGCTGACAGGGGGAGAAGGCACCGGGGAGCTGTTTTTT. As protein: CASSLLTGGEGTGELFF. The complete variable domain, with remaining parts taken from reference TRBV5-4 and TRBJ2-2, reads ETGVTQSPTHLIKTRGQQVTLRCSSQSGHNTVSWYQQALGQGPQFIFQYYREEENGRGNFPPRFSGLQFPNYSSELNVNALELDDSALYLCASSLLTGGEGTGELFFGEGSRLTVL.

The gene calls are TRBV20-1 and TRBJ1-1, with TRBD1 matching over 8 bases. This CDR3 is 11 amino acids long. Germline CDR1 and CDR2: DFQATT and SNEGSKA (reference sequence). In nucleotides, the CDR3 is TGCCAGTGCAGGGGGCATGATATTGATTTCTTT. Residues: CQCRGHDIDFF.

This clone was found once. This sequence joins TRBV28 and TRBJ1-5; 8 bases line up with TRBD1. From germline, CDR1 is MDHEN and CDR2 SYDVKM. The CDR3 runs 15 residues. V dropped 9 bases and J dropped 6; count of bases not matched to a gene: 13. Written as DNA, the CDR3 is TGTGCCAGTAATGCCGTGCAGGGGGCAAGTCAGCCCCAGCATTTT. This encodes CASNAVQGASQPQHF.

This sequence joins TRBV5-1 and TRBJ1-6; D unresolved. CDR1 and CDR2 (germline): SGHRS, YFSETQ. The CDR3 is 14 residues long. V lost 0 bases and J 8 bases, leaving 9 bases between the germline ends. The chain's CDR3 is CASSLEGLHSPLHF. The CDR3, as DNA: TGCGCCAGCAGCTTGGAAGGTCTTCATTCACCCCTCCACTTT.

This chain connects TRBV18 to TRBJ1-2, with TRBD1 matching 9 bases. This CDR3 is built from 13 residues. The ends lost 3 bases at V and 6 bases at J; junction bases unmatched: 2. Germline CDR1 reads KGHSH; CDR2 reads LQKENI. CDR3 sequence (DNA): TGTGCCAGCTCACCGCGACAGGGGGATGGCTACACCTTC. Protein sequence: CASSPRQGDGYTF.

This rearrangement joins TRBV6-1 to TRBJ1-5; possible D gene TRBD1, 6 bases. Trimming cost V 4 bases and J 2 bases, with 15 bases left between them. Germline loops: CDR1 MNHNS, CDR2 SASEGT. CDR3 length equals 16 residues. The CDR3 protein is CASSAWGAIGNQPQHF. CDR3 nucleotide sequence: TGTGCCAGCAGTGCATGGGGGGCTATTGGCAATCAGCCCCAGCATTTT.

This chain links TRBV10-3 with TRBJ2-5, with TRBD2 matching 13 bases. The germline CDR1 and CDR2 sequences are ENHRY and SYGVKD. This CDR3 region has 15 residues. Trimming took 10 bases from V and 5 from J; bases not matched to a gene: 10. CDR3 amino acids: CATGGLAGARETQYF. The CDR3 bases are TGTGCCACAGGAGGACTAGCGGGAGCGCGGGAGACCCAGTACTTC.